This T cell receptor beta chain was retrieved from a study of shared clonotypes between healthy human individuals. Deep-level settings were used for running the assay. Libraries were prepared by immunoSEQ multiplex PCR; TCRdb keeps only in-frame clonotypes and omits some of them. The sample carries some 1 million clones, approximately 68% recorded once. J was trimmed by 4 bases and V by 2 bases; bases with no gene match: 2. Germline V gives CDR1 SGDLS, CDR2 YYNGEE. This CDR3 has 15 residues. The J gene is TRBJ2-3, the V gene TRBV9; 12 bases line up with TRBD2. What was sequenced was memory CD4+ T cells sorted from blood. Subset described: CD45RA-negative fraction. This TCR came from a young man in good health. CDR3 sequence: CASSVLAGGADTQYF. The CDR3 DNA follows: TGTGCCAGCAGCGTTCTAGCGGGAGGGGCAGATACGCAGTATTTT. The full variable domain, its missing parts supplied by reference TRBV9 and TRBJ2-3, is DSGVTQTPKHLITATGQRVTLRCSPRSGDLSVYWYQQSLDQGLQFLIQYYNGEERAKGNILERFSAQQFPDLHSELNLSSLELGDSALYFCASSVLAGGADTQYFGPGTRLTVL.